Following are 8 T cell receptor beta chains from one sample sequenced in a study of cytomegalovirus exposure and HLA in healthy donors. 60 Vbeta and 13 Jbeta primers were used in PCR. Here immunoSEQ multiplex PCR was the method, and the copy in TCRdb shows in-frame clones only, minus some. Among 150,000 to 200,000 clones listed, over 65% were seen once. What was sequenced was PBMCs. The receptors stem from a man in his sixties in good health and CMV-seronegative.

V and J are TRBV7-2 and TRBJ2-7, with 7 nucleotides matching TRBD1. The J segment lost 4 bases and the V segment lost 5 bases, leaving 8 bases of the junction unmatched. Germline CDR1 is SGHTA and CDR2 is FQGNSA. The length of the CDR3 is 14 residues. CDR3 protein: CASSPGTVGYEQYF. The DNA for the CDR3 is TGTGCCAGCAGCCCCGGGACAGTAGGTTACGAGCAGTACTTC. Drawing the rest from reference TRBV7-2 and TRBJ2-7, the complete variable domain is GAGVSQSPSNKVTEKGKDVELRCDPISGHTALYWYRQSLGQGLEFLIYFQGNSAPDKSGLPSDRFSAERTGGSVSTLTIQRTQQEDSAVYLCASSPGTVGYEQYFGPGTRLTVT.

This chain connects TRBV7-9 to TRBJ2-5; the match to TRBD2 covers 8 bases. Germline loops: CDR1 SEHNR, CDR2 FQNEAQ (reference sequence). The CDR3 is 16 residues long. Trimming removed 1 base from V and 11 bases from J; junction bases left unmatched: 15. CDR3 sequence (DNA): TGTGCCAGCAGCTTAGTTTCGGGGGGGCCGGGTGGTGAGCAGTACTTC. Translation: CASSLVSGGPGGEQYF.

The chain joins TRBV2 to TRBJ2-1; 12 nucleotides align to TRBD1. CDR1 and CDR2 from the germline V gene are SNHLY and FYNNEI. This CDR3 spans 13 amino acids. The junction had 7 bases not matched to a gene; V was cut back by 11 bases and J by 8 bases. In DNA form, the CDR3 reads TGTGCCTCTTCGGGACAGGGGGCCGATGAGCAGTTCTTC. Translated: CASSGQGADEQFF.

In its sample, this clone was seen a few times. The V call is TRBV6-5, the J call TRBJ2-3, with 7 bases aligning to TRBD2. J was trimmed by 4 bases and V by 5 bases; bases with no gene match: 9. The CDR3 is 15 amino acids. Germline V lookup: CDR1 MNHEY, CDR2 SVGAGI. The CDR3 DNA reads TGTGCCAGCAGTCCAAGCCATGGGGGGGCAGATACGCAGTATTTT. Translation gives CASSPSHGGADTQYF.

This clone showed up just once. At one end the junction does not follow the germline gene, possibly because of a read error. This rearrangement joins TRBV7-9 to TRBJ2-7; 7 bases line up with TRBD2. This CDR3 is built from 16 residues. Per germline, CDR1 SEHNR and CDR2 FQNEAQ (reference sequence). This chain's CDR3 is CSSSLVGTILSYEQYF. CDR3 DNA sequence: TGTTCCAGCAGCTTAGTTGGGACTATCCTATCCTACGAGCAGTACTTC.

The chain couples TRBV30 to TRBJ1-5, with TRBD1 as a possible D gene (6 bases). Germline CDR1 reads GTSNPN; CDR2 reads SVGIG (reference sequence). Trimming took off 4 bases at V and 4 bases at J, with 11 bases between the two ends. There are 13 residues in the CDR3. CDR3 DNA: TGTGCCTGGACACAGGGTGGGAATCAGCCCCAGCATTTT. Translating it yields CAWTQGGNQPQHF.

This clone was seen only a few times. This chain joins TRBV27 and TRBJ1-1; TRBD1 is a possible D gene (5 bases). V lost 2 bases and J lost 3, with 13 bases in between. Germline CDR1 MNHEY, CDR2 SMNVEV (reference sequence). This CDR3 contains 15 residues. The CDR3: CASSLKAGRYTEAFF. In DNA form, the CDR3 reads TGTGCCAGCAGTTTAAAGGCAGGGAGGTACACTGAAGCTTTCTTT.

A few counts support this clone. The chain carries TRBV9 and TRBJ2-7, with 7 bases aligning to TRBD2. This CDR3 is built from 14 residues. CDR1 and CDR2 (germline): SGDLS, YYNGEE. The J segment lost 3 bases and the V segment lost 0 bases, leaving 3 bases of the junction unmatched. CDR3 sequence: CASSVGGSNYEQYF. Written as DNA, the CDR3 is TGTGCCAGCAGCGTAGGCGGGAGCAACTACGAGCAGTACTTC.